The clone carrying this T cell receptor (beta chain) was detected ten times or more. Its antigen is not known. The germline V gene encodes CDR1 SGHTA and CDR2 FQGNSA. The CDR3 has 16 amino acids. Trimming left V 1 base short and J 2 bases short, with 14 bases between. This record belongs to a study of neurological immune-mediated disorders. Broader study findings: HTLV-1-associated myelopathy ranked highest for TCR clonal expansion and multiple sclerosis lowest, beneath healthy controls.

TCRdb itself ran the 5' RACE reads through MiXCR, one entry per CDR3 protein. Altogether over 65,000 distinct CDR3 sequences are present, roughly 9% being singletons, with the ten largest covering about 1.7%. The chain joins TRBV7-2 to TRBJ1-2; D ambiguous. Sequencing input: PBMCs. This clonotype was obtained from a man aged 50 or older in good health. DNA for the CDR3: TGTGCCAGCAGCTTAGGTAGGGCGGAAAGGAACTATGGCTACACCTTC. It codes for CASSLGRAERNYGYTF.